This entry is about one TCR beta chain. Its target is not known. The sample comes from a study of PD-1 blockade in classical Hodgkin lymphoma. About the study: Patients had nivolumab dosed at 3 mg/kg, delivered intravenously every 2 weeks.

Sample time point: cycle 4 day 1 (C4D1), after five to seven weeks of nivolumab. There was relapse after autologous stem cell transplantation in every patient, and there was variation in brentuximab vedotin exposure. Per germline, CDR1 SGHRS and CDR2 YFSETQ. V was trimmed by 4 bases and J by 1 base, leaving 12 bases between them. The CDR3 contains 14 residues. The protocol was immunoSEQ multiplex PCR, while the TCRdb copy is restricted to in-frame clones and leaves out a portion. The sample includes 57,000 or so clones, 70% to 90% seen only once; the top ten take approximately 8.4%. Study-wide results and limits: Individuals who commenced nivolumab within less than 1 year of ASCT were excluded. Newly diagnosed patients were said to have less baseline TCR diversity than healthy donors did.

The sequenced sample was peripheral blood mononuclear cells (PBMCs), obtained before the fourth cycle of nivolumab. This TCR was sampled from a human donor with classical Hodgkin lymphoma. The gene calls are TRBV5-1 and TRBJ2-7, with a weak D call TRBD1 (5 bases). The CDR3 protein is CASSLSAGSYEQYF. CDR3 nucleotide sequence: TGCGCCAGCAGCCTTTCGGCAGGGTCCTACGAGCAGTACTTC.